The 9 T cell receptor beta chains in this list originate from one sample, sequenced in a study of blood T cell repertoires in COVID-19. Profiled with immunoSEQ multiplex PCR; TCRdb holds only in-frame clones, not every one. The sample contains roughly 160,000 clones, around 87% of which appear only once. The sample consisted of peripheral blood. The receptors were sampled from a woman aged 65 to 85 with COVID-19, enrolled during active disease.

CDR3 DNA: TGTGCCAGCAGCTTGAAAGCCCGGAACATTCAGTACTTC. Encoded protein: CASSLKARNIQYF. This chain joins TRBV5-6 and TRBJ2-4, with no clear D. This CDR3 spans 13 amino acids. Germline-derived CDR1 and CDR2 are SGHDT and YYEEEE. Deletions cut 1 base from V and 7 bases from J, with 9 bases between.

V gene TRBV6-6 combines with J gene TRBJ2-5; tentative D call: TRBD2 (5 bases). In germline, CDR1 is MNHNY, CDR2 SVGAGI (reference sequence). Trimming pared 5 bases from V and 4 bases from J, leaving 11 bases between. The CDR3 spans 13 residues. The CDR3 region is CASSPEAGETQYF. CDR3 DNA sequence: TGTGCCAGCAGTCCAGAGGCGGGAGAGACCCAGTACTTC.

V is TRBV6-6 and J is TRBJ2-3; possibly TRBD2 for D (6 bases). CDR1 MNHNY and CDR2 SVGAGI come from the germline V gene (reference sequence). This CDR3 has 15 amino acids. Trimming pared 5 bases from V and 4 bases from J, leaving 16 bases between. As DNA, the CDR3 is TGTGCCAGCAGTCTAGACGGGGGTTGGGCAGATACGCAGTATTTT. This codes for CASSLDGGWADTQYF.

This rearrangement joins TRBV30 to TRBJ2-5; 9 bases align to TRBD2. Germline CDR1 and CDR2: GTSNPN and SVGIG (reference sequence). The CDR3 has 16 residues. V was clipped by 3 bases and J by 0 bases; unmatched bases: 8. The CDR3 DNA is TGTGCCTGGAGGGCCGGGACTAGCTGGTACCAAGAGACCCAGTACTTC. Its translation is CAWRAGTSWYQETQYF.

The chain has TRBV18 and TRBJ1-1, with D unclear. V was cut by 6 bases and J by 1 base, with 15 bases left in between. The CDR3 contains 15 residues. Germline lookup yields CDR1 KGHSH and CDR2 LQKENI. CDR3 sequence reads: CASSPESAENTEAFF. In DNA, the CDR3 is TGTGCCAGCTCCCCCGAGTCGGCGGAGAACACTGAAGCTTTCTTT.

The chain is built from TRBV7-9 and TRBJ1-1; 7 bases line up with TRBD1. This CDR3 contains 13 residues. Per germline, CDR1 SEHNR and CDR2 FQNEAQ (reference sequence). The trim removed 4 bases at V and 4 bases at J, leaving 3 bases unmatched. The CDR3 region has the DNA TGTGCCAGCAGCTCACAGGGGAGCACTGAAGCTTTCTTT. Encoded protein: CASSSQGSTEAFF.

This chain connects TRBV2 to TRBJ1-1, with 8 bases identical to TRBD1. The trim removed 6 bases at V and 3 bases at J, leaving 6 bases unmatched. The germline V gene encodes CDR1 SNHLY and CDR2 FYNNEI. CDR3 length: 14 amino acids. Here the CDR3 DNA reads TGTGCCAGCAGGTGGGACAGGATGGACACTGAAGCTTTCTTT. Translating it yields CASRWDRMDTEAFF.

This clone was picked up a small number of times. The V call is TRBV28, the J call TRBJ2-4; D might be TRBD1 (5 bases). Trimming removed 8 bases from V and 5 bases from J, with 13 bases in between. The CDR3 sequence is 13 residues long. CDR1 and CDR2 from the germline V gene are MDHEN and SYDVKM. In nucleotides, the CDR3 is TGTGCCAGCCAGAGCAGGGCCGAAAACATTCAGTACTTC. It encodes CASQSRAENIQYF.

This clone was counted a single time. The chain recombines TRBV5-1 with TRBJ2-5; tentatively, D is TRBD1 (5 bases). V gave up 6 bases and J gave up 4 bases, with 13 bases separating them. The CDR3 consists of 13 residues. The V gene's germline CDR1 is SGHRS and CDR2 YFSETQ. CDR3 sequence (DNA): TGCGCCAGCATGAGAACAGGCTTAGAGACCCAGTACTTC. This sequence encodes CASMRTGLETQYF.